This entry lists 7 T cell receptor beta chains sequenced from one sample in a study of Graves' ophthalmopathy and Graves' hyperthyroidism. Beta-chain TCR CDR3 regions were amplified from RNA transcripts. In the first round, RT-PCR was carried out with HTBI primers, and a multiplex PCR formed the second round. TCRdb re-analysed the multiplex PCR reads in MiXCR, keeping a single row per CDR3 protein. Among about 1.2 million distinct CDR3 sequences listed, roughly 35% were seen once. Sequencing was performed on peripheral blood or thyroid tissue (not recorded which). These receptor sequences come from an adult man with Graves' hyperthyroidism.

This chain connects TRBV7-2 to TRBJ2-7; 8 positions match TRBD2. Germline V gene sequence: CDR1 SGHTA, CDR2 FQGNSA. With V trimmed by 3 bases and J by 5 bases, 6 bases remained unmatched. The CDR3 spans 14 residues. The CDR3 region is CASSLWAGGNEQYF. CDR3 in DNA: TGTGCCAGCAGCTTGTGGGCGGGAGGTAACGAGCAGTACTTC.

The chain links TRBV7-9 to TRBJ2-6; 8 bases align to TRBD1. Germline V gives CDR1 SEHNR, CDR2 FQNEAQ (reference sequence). The junction had 10 bases not matched to a gene; V was cut back by 5 bases and J by 10 bases. The CDR3 is made up of 15 amino acids. CDR3 in DNA: TGTGCCAGCAGCCCCTGGACAGGGATCCCTAACGTCCTGACTTTC. It is translated as CASSPWTGIPNVLTF.

For this clonotype: A much larger clone is a single base away; this may be a read error. The chain couples TRBV12-3 or TRBV12-4 to TRBJ2-5, with 10 bases fitting TRBD2. The CDR3 contains 14 residues. The trim removed 7 bases at V and 5 bases at J, leaving 7 bases unmatched. This chain's CDR3 is CASNPLAGGETQYF. The CDR3 nucleotides read TGTGCCAGCAACCCATTAGCGGGAGGTGAGACCCAGTACTTC.

This chain joins TRBV19 and TRBJ2-2, with D possibly matching TRBD1 (6 bases). Germline V CDR1 and CDR2: LNHDA, SQIVND (reference sequence). CDR3 length: 16 residues. V lost 4 bases to trimming and J lost 6 bases, with 18 bases between them. The CDR3 bases are TGTGCCAGTAGTAACATCAACAGGGCGGTGGCCGGGGAGCTGTTTTTT. Amino acids: CASSNINRAVAGELFF.

The chain combines TRBV15 with TRBJ2-7, with 8 bases matching TRBD1. The CDR3 contains 16 residues. V shed 0 bases, J shed 2 bases, and the junction held 6 bases outside the gene matches. Germline-derived CDR1 and CDR2 are LNHNV and YYDKDF (reference sequence). DNA of the CDR3: TGTGCCACCAGCAGAGATGCGACAGGGGATCCCTACGAGCAGTACTTC. Translating gives CATSRDATGDPYEQYF.

This clonotype was seen only a few times. At one end, the junction sequence differs from germline, possibly due to a read error. The chain joins TRBV10-3 to TRBJ2-7; weak D call: TRBD2 (7 bases). The CDR3 is 15 amino acids. From germline, CDR1 is ENHRY and CDR2 SYGVKD. The DNA of the CDR3 is TGTGCCAGCAGTTATTGGGCGGGGGCCTCCTACGAGCAGTACTTC. Translated: CASSYWAGASYEQYF.

The rearrangement joins TRBV19 to TRBJ2-7; D unresolved. Trimming cost V 4 bases and J 7 bases, with 5 bases left between them. Germline V gives CDR1 LNHDA, CDR2 SQIVND (reference sequence). The CDR3 consists of 10 residues. CDR3 sequence (DNA): TGTGCCAGTAGTACCGGGGAGCAGTACTTC. Encoded protein: CASSTGEQYF.